These 21 T cell receptor beta chains were sequenced from one sample in a study of blood T cell repertoires in COVID-19 (dated by TCRdb to the early 2020s). The receptor library was made with the immunoSEQ multiplex PCR assay. TCRdb obtained this table from immuneACCESS and retained in-frame rearrangements with V and J assigned. These tables miss some clones; where compared with another copy, unresolved V genes account for less than half of the shortfall, and the remainder is unexplained. This sample is represented by a few hundred thousand clones; around nine tenths of them were singletons. Approximately 2.2% of the sample rests with the top ten. Sample: peripheral blood. The receptors come from a man aged 50 to 59 with acute or convalescent COVID-19.

This clone was found a few times. The chain recombines TRBV6-5 with TRBJ2-1, with 8 bases matching TRBD1. Per the germline V gene, CDR1 is MNHEY and CDR2 is SVGAGI. The V gene end was trimmed by 5 bases and the J gene end by 2 bases; junction bases not matched to a gene: 5. The CDR3 is 15 residues long. CDR3 bases: TGTGCCAGCAGTACCCAGGGGGCCCCCTACAATGAGCAGTTCTTC. Protein product: CASSTQGAPYNEQFF.

This clone was seen only once. The J gene is TRBJ2-7, the V gene TRBV9; D unclear. This CDR3 has 15 amino acids. The V end was cut by 0 bases, the J end by 6 bases, with 16 bases between. Germline assignment: CDR1 SGDLS and CDR2 YYNGEE. CDR3 DNA sequence: TGTGCCAGCAGCGTAGACCCAGAATACGCCAGCGAGCAGTACTTC. Its translation is CASSVDPEYASEQYF. The full variable domain, rest sourced from reference TRBV9 and TRBJ2-7, is DSGVTQTPKHLITATGQRVTLRCSPRSGDLSVYWYQQSLDQGLQFLIQYYNGEERAKGNILERFSAQQFPDLHSELNLSSLELGDSALYFCASSVDPEYASEQYFGPGTRLTVT.

The chain is built from TRBV7-9 and TRBJ1-1; 7 nucleotides agree with TRBD1. The germline V gene has CDR1 SEHNR and CDR2 FQNEAQ (reference sequence). Unmatched junction bases numbered 10, after V lost 5 bases and J lost 4 bases. The CDR3 loop spans 15 amino acids. CDR3 in DNA: TGTGCCAGCAGCCCTAGGGGGCAGGGCGCCACTGAAGCTTTCTTT. It translates to CASSPRGQGATEAFF.

This chain joins TRBV3-1 (or the pseudogene TRBV3-2) and TRBJ1-5; a weak D match, TRBD1 (6 bases). Trimming took off 2 bases at V and 3 bases at J, with 17 bases between the two ends. This CDR3 has 17 residues. Germline CDR1 LGHDT, CDR2 YNNKEL (reference sequence). The chain's CDR3 is CASSQRGGGSFNQPQHF. The DNA of the CDR3 is TGTGCCAGCAGCCAAAGGGGGGGAGGTAGCTTCAATCAGCCCCAGCATTTT.

J is TRBJ1-1 and V is TRBV6-5, with TRBD1 matching over 7 bases. This CDR3 comprises 15 residues. V shed 7 bases, J shed 0 bases, and the junction held 8 bases outside the gene matches. Germline CDR1 and CDR2: MNHEY and SVGAGI. The DNA of the CDR3 is TGTGCCAGCACCGAGACAGGGCACATGAACACTGAAGCTTTCTTT. Protein: CASTETGHMNTEAFF.

The rearrangement joins TRBV7-6 to TRBJ2-2; 11 nucleotides agree with TRBD1. There are 15 residues in the CDR3. Germline V gene data show CDR1 as SGHVS and CDR2 as FNYEAQ. Trimming took 3 bases from V and 9 from J; bases not matched to a gene: 6. CDR3 in DNA: TGTGCCAGCAGCTTTCAGGACAGGGGGCACCGGGAGCTGTTTTTT. Its protein is CASSFQDRGHRELFF.

This clone was detected once. The rearrangement joins TRBV2 to TRBJ1-4; tentatively, D is TRBD1 (5 bases). The V and J ends lost 6 bases and 8 bases respectively, with 16 bases between them. The V gene's germline CDR1 is SNHLY and CDR2 FYNNEI. The CDR3 contains 14 residues. This CDR3 reads CASRPAGRQEKLFF. The CDR3 DNA is TGTGCCAGCAGGCCAGCGGGTCGACAGGAAAAACTGTTTTTT.

The genes are TRBV11-2 and TRBJ2-5; TRBD2 is a possible D gene (6 bases). Germline CDR1 is SGHAT and CDR2 is FQNNGV. This CDR3 contains 13 residues. With 4 bases removed from V and 1 base from J, the gap between germline ends came to 7 bases. The CDR3 DNA is TGTGCCAGCAGCTGGGAGGTCCAAGAGACCCAGTACTTC. This translates into CASSWEVQETQYF. Complete variable domain (other parts from reference TRBV11-2 and TRBJ2-5): EAGVAQSPRYKIIEKRQSVAFWCNPISGHATLYWYQQILGQGPKLLIQFQNNGVVDDSQLPKDRFSAERLKGVDSTLKIQPAKLEDSAVYLCASSWEVQETQYFGPGTRLLVL.

The rearrangement links TRBV11-3 to TRBJ1-6; tentatively, D is TRBD1 (6 bases). There are 13 residues in the CDR3. Trimming pared 1 base from V and 12 bases from J, leaving 10 bases between. Per germline, CDR1 SGHNT and CDR2 YENEEA. CDR3 amino acids: CASSLGEGGPLHF. In nucleotides, the CDR3 is TGTGCCAGCAGCTTAGGAGAAGGGGGACCCCTCCACTTT.

The chain employs TRBV7-3 and TRBJ1-2; D may be TRBD1 (6 bases). Germline assignment: CDR1 SGHTA and CDR2 FQGTGA. The CDR3 has 14 residues. Trimming took 4 bases from V and 6 from J, leaving 15 bases between them. The CDR3 spells CASSSIQGPHGYTF. Here the CDR3 DNA reads TGTGCCAGCAGCTCCATCCAGGGGCCCCATGGCTACACCTTC.

The chain employs TRBV18 and TRBJ1-6, with a tentative D call TRBD1 (6 bases). The CDR3 runs to 16 residues. The ends were cut back, 3 bases at V and 9 bases at J, with 18 bases in the middle. CDR1 is KGHSH and CDR2 is LQKENI in the germline V gene. The CDR3 DNA follows: TGTGCCAGCTCACCGCAACAGGGATCCCAAGGTTCACCCCTCCACTTT. Its translation: CASSPQQGSQGSPLHF.

The chain recombines TRBV6-6 with TRBJ1-1; D possibly corresponds to TRBD1 (5 bases). CDR3 length equals 13 residues. Deletions cut 8 bases from V and 4 bases from J, with 14 bases between. Per germline, CDR1 MNHNY and CDR2 SVGAGI (reference sequence). The CDR3 region has the DNA TGTGCCAGCCCCCGGGGGGAGGGCACTGAAGCTTTCTTT. Translated: CASPRGEGTEAFF.

This chain connects TRBV19 to TRBJ1-1, with 7 bases fitting TRBD1. V dropped 3 bases and J dropped 7; count of bases not matched to a gene: 5. Germline lookup yields CDR1 LNHDA and CDR2 SQIVND (reference sequence). This CDR3 is built from 13 residues. In nucleotides, the CDR3 is TGTGCCAGTAGTATGTACAGGGGAGTTGAAGCTTTCTTT. It encodes CASSMYRGVEAFF.

This chain connects TRBV5-1 to TRBJ1-6; D is undetermined. V lost 0 bases, J lost 7 bases, and 8 bases lay in between. CDR3 length: 14 amino acids. Germline CDR1 SGHRS, CDR2 YFSETQ. The CDR3 bases are TGCGCCAGCAGCTTGGCCTACTCCAATTCACCCCTCCACTTT. It codes for CASSLAYSNSPLHF.

The chain carries TRBV24-1 and TRBJ2-2; D is unclear. The CDR3 runs 13 residues. The germline CDR1 and CDR2 sequences are KGHDR and SFDVKD. The germline V and J ends were trimmed by 10 bases and 4 bases, with 12 bases remaining between them. CDR3 coding DNA: TGTGCCACTTCTGCCTCGGGCACCGGGGAGCTGTTTTTT. This encodes CATSASGTGELFF.

V usage is TRBV19 and J usage is TRBJ1-1, with 10 bases identical to TRBD1. CDR1 LNHDA and CDR2 SQIVND come from the germline V gene (reference sequence). The CDR3 has 14 residues. J was trimmed by 6 bases and V by 5 bases; bases with no gene match: 6. For the CDR3, the DNA is TGTGCCAGTAGTCCGGGACAGGGGATCCCTGAAGCTTTCTTT. Translated, it gives CASSPGQGIPEAFF.

The genes are TRBV18 and TRBJ1-1, with 9 bases matching TRBD1. Unmatched junction bases numbered 8, after V lost 3 bases and J lost 0 bases. The CDR3 runs 17 residues. Per the germline V gene, CDR1 is KGHSH and CDR2 is LQKENI. In DNA, the CDR3 is TGTGCCAGCTCACCGACCGGGACAGGGCATGTGAACACTGAAGCTTTCTTT. Translating it yields CASSPTGTGHVNTEAFF.

The V call is TRBV25-1, the J call TRBJ1-2; perhaps TRBD1 as D (5 bases). V was trimmed by 7 bases and J by 7 bases, leaving 19 bases between them. This CDR3 has 14 amino acids. CDR1 and CDR2 from the germline V gene are MGHDK and SYGVNS. The CDR3 reads CASTQRGTLSGYTF. The CDR3 DNA is TGTGCCAGCACCCAACGGGGGACCCTTTCTGGCTACACCTTC.

The CDR3 nucleotides read TGTGCCAGCACCGAAGACAGTCTTGCTGGCGGCTACACCTTC. Translation gives CASTEDSLAGGYTF. This chain joins TRBV2 and TRBJ1-2; weak D call: TRBD1 (5 bases). The CDR3 consists of 14 residues. V shed 7 bases and J shed 8 bases, with 20 bases lying between them. Germline loops: CDR1 SNHLY, CDR2 FYNNEI.

The genes are TRBV28 and TRBJ1-3; possible D gene TRBD1, 6 bases. The germline CDR1 and CDR2 sequences are MDHEN and SYDVKM. The CDR3 covers 17 residues. V lost 6 bases, J lost 2 bases, and 20 bases lay in between. As DNA, the CDR3 is TGTGCCAGCAGCTCTCTCCTGACAGGACTTGCTGGAAACACCATATATTTT. It codes for CASSSLLTGLAGNTIYF.

This chain connects TRBV30 to TRBJ1-6, with TRBD1 as a possible D gene (6 bases). Trimming cost V 4 bases and J 7 bases, with 17 bases left between them. Germline loops: CDR1 GTSNPN, CDR2 SVGIG (reference sequence). This CDR3 contains 15 residues. CDR3 bases: TGTGCCTGGACAAAGGACAGCGTCTTCAATTCACCCCTCCACTTT. Protein: CAWTKDSVFNSPLHF.